Presented here are 32 T cell receptor beta chains from one specimen sequenced in a study of sequential checkpoint blockade in melanoma. The repertoire was sequenced with immunoSEQ multiplex PCR; TCRdb's copy has only in-frame clones and lacks some. This sample has under 45,000 clones, with 84% found just once. Treatment of the sample: randomized to nivolumab then ipilimumab (arm A) or the reverse (arm B). Sequences were derived from CD8+ T cells sorted from blood (inferred from file names), sampled from a patient given nivolumab and ipilimumab in sequence. These TCRs come from a human donor with melanoma.

This clone was seen only a few times. It is likely a read error, because the conserved phenylalanine at the end of the CDR3 is missing. The DNA is left out, because the CDR3 cannot be placed on it with certainty; the CDR3 is given as TCRdb lists it. The genes are TRBV5-6 and TRBJ1-3; TRBD1 was called by the table and not checked on the DNA. Counting both end residues, the CDR3 totals 10 amino acids. Germline loops: CDR1 SGHDT, CDR2 YYEEEE. The CDR3 reads CASSFVPEGA.

The CDR3 DNA reads TGTGCCAGCAGCGGTTGGGACAGCGACTCTGGGGCCAACGTCCTGACTTTC. It codes for CASSGWDSDSGANVLTF. This chain uses TRBV11-3 with TRBJ2-6, with 7 bases matching TRBD1. The CDR3 extends over 17 amino acids. J gave up 0 bases and V 5 bases, and 7 bases lay outside the gene matches. Per germline, CDR1 SGHNT and CDR2 YENEEA.

This clone has just one count. This rearrangement joins TRBV7-2 to TRBJ2-1, with 8 bases fitting TRBD2. The junction had 9 bases not matched to a gene; V was cut back by 5 bases and J by 3 bases. Germline V lookup: CDR1 SGHTA, CDR2 FQGNSA. The CDR3 runs to 16 residues. The CDR3 spells CASSPKRELLYNEQFF. In DNA form, the CDR3 reads TGTGCCAGCAGCCCTAAGCGGGAGCTCCTCTACAATGAGCAGTTCTTC.

This clone has more than one count but fewer than ten. The chain has TRBV28 and TRBJ2-5; 12 nucleotides agree with TRBD2. The CDR3 contains 14 residues. Unmatched junction bases numbered 4, after V lost 8 bases and J lost 3 bases. Germline CDR1 reads MDHEN; CDR2 reads SYDVKM. The CDR3 DNA reads TGTGCCAGCCAACCTAGCGGGAGGGAAGAGACCCAGTACTTC. This translates into CASQPSGREETQYF.

This chain joins TRBV28 and TRBJ1-1, with 7 bases matching TRBD1. The CDR3 has 14 amino acids. The junction had 9 bases not matched to a gene; V was cut back by 6 bases and J by 5 bases. Germline CDR1 reads MDHEN; CDR2 reads SYDVKM. In nucleotides, the CDR3 is TGTGCCAGCAGAGACCGACAGGGTTGGACTGAAGCTTTCTTT. Its protein is CASRDRQGWTEAFF. The full variable domain, with the rest looked up from reference TRBV28 and TRBJ1-1, is DVKVTQSSRYLVKRTGEKVFLECVQDMDHENMFWYRQDPGLGLRLIYFSYDVKMKEKGDIPEGYSVSREKKERFSLILESASTNQTSMYLCASRDRQGWTEAFFGQGTRLTVV.

This clone appeared once. This rearrangement joins TRBV2 to TRBJ2-7; TRBD1 matches 7 bases. The CDR3 covers 13 residues. Germline CDR1 SNHLY, CDR2 FYNNEI. The V and J ends lost 6 bases and 3 bases, in that order; junction bases with no gene match: 5. The CDR3 bases are TGTGCCAGCAGGGATGACAGGGACTACGAGCAGTACTTC. The encoded protein is CASRDDRDYEQYF.

V usage is TRBV6-4 and J usage is TRBJ2-2; tentatively, D is TRBD1 (5 bases). This CDR3 contains 18 residues. V was clipped by 3 bases and J by 7 bases, with 24 bases between them. Germline assignment: CDR1 MRHNA and CDR2 SNTAGT. Written as DNA, the CDR3 is TGTGCCAGCAGTGAGGTACCAATGGGTTACGTAGGGGACGGGGAGCTGTTTTTT. Translated: CASSEVPMGYVGDGELFF.

The chain recombines TRBV19 with TRBJ2-1, with D possibly being TRBD2 (5 bases). Germline CDR1 LNHDA, CDR2 SQIVND (reference sequence). V lost 4 bases and J lost 3, with 13 bases in between. The CDR3 has 15 amino acids. CDR3 sequence (DNA): TGTGCCAGTAGTAGGGGAGCTGGGGTCTACAATGAGCAGTTCTTC. Its translation: CASSRGAGVYNEQFF.

This clone was counted a few times. The chain is built from TRBV2 and TRBJ2-1, with TRBD1 matching over 7 bases. This CDR3 has 14 residues. Germline CDR1 and CDR2: SNHLY and FYNNEI. V lost 0 bases and J lost 8; bases outside the gene matches: 4. CDR3 sequence (DNA): TGTGCCAGCAGTGAAGCGGGAGACAGGGATGAGCAGTTCTTC. This codes for CASSEAGDRDEQFF. The complete variable domain, with remaining parts taken from reference TRBV2 and TRBJ2-1, reads EPEVTQTPSHQVTQMGQEVILRCVPISNHLYFYWYRQILGQKVEFLVSFYNNEISEKSEIFDDQFSVERPDGSNFTLKIRSTKLEDSAMYFCASSEAGDRDEQFFGPGTRLTVL.

This rearrangement joins TRBV15 to TRBJ2-5; no reliable D call. The closer fit of TRBJ2-7 to the DNA end suggests the J call may be wrong. This CDR3 contains 12 residues. Germline V gives CDR1 LNHNV, CDR2 YYDKDF (reference sequence). DNA for the CDR3: TGTGCCACCAGTTCATACAGCCACGAGCAGTACTTC. This codes for CATSSYSHEQYF.

The V call is TRBV7-3, the J call TRBJ2-5, with a weak D call TRBD2 (6 bases). Trimming took off 0 bases at V and 4 bases at J, with 12 bases between the two ends. CDR1 and CDR2 from the germline V gene are SGHTA and FQGTGA. This CDR3 is built from 15 residues. CDR3 in amino acids: CASSLTSGVVETQYF. CDR3 bases: TGTGCCAGCAGCTTAACGTCGGGGGTGGTAGAGACCCAGTACTTC.

The J gene is TRBJ2-7, the V gene TRBV29-1, with 8 bases aligning to TRBD1. The junction had 2 bases not matched to a gene; V was cut back by 5 bases and J by 2 bases. Per the germline V gene, CDR1 is SQVTM and CDR2 is ANQGSEA. The length of the CDR3 is 12 residues. In nucleotides, the CDR3 is TGCAGCGTTCGACAGGGGACCTACGAGCAGTACTTC. Amino acids: CSVRQGTYEQYF.

This clone has more than one count but fewer than ten. Other DNA sequences of this sample code for an identical CDR3. V gene TRBV7-8 combines with J gene TRBJ2-7; D is perhaps TRBD1 (5 bases). Germline lookup yields CDR1 SGHVS and CDR2 FQNEAQ. V was pared by 4 bases and J by 2 bases, with 12 bases between. The CDR3 totals 14 residues. CDR3 in DNA: TGTGCCAGCAGCTCGCTCGACAGTCCCTACGAGCAGTACTTC. It yields the protein CASSSLDSPYEQYF.

The gene calls are TRBV6-6 and TRBJ1-1; tentative D call: TRBD1 (5 bases). Germline CDR1 and CDR2: MNHNY and SVGAGI (reference sequence). CDR3 length: 14 amino acids. V lost 5 bases to trimming and J lost 0 bases, with 10 bases between them. CDR3 in DNA: TGTGCCAGCAGTCACGACAGCCTGAACACTGAAGCTTTCTTT. This translates into CASSHDSLNTEAFF.

The V and J genes are TRBV11-2 and TRBJ2-1, with 11 nucleotides matching TRBD2. J was trimmed by 7 bases and V by 5 bases; bases with no gene match: 7. Germline V CDR1 and CDR2: SGHAT, FQNNGV. The length of the CDR3 is 15 residues. The CDR3 DNA sequence: TGTGCCAGCAGCAGTGGGACTAGCGGCCTAAATGAGCAGTTCTTC. Protein sequence: CASSSGTSGLNEQFF. Filled out from reference TRBV11-2 and TRBJ2-1, the complete variable domain reads EAGVAQSPRYKIIEKRQSVAFWCNPISGHATLYWYQQILGQGPKLLIQFQNNGVVDDSQLPKDRFSAERLKGVDSTLKIQPAKLEDSAVYLCASSSGTSGLNEQFFGPGTRLTVL.

The CDR3 is CASSETGASPFGQYF. CDR3 sequence (DNA): TGTGCCAGCAGTGAAACAGGGGCGTCCCCCTTCGGGCAGTACTTC. J is TRBJ2-7 and V is TRBV6-1; 7 bases are a match to TRBD1. The germline V gene has CDR1 MNHNS and CDR2 SASEGT. This CDR3 comprises 15 residues. Trimming removed 2 bases from V and 9 bases from J; junction bases left unmatched: 13.

The chain recombines TRBV7-6 with TRBJ2-7; no firm D call. CDR1 is SGHVS and CDR2 is FNYEAQ in the germline V gene. V lost 4 bases to trimming and J lost 0 bases, with 7 bases between them. The CDR3 has 13 amino acids. The CDR3 sequence is CASSYGGSYEQYF. CDR3 nucleotide sequence: TGTGCCAGCAGCTACGGCGGCTCCTACGAGCAGTACTTC.

The genes are TRBV7-6 and TRBJ2-3; D gene ambiguous. This CDR3 is 13 amino acids long. Between the trimmed V and J ends, which lost 1 base and 5 bases, there was a span of 7 bases. The germline CDR1 and CDR2 sequences are SGHVS and FNYEAQ. The CDR3 region is CASSLGVEDTQYF. The DNA of the CDR3 is TGTGCCAGCAGCTTAGGAGTCGAAGATACGCAGTATTTT.

The chain links TRBV28 to TRBJ2-5; the match to TRBD2 covers 14 bases. J was trimmed by 2 bases and V by 6 bases; bases with no gene match: 8. Germline-derived CDR1 and CDR2 are MDHEN and SYDVKM. The CDR3 runs to 17 residues. CDR3: CASSLGLAGGSQETQYF. CDR3 in DNA: TGTGCCAGCAGCCTCGGACTAGCGGGAGGATCACAAGAGACCCAGTACTTC. The full variable domain, in which reference TRBV28 and TRBJ2-5 provide the parts outside the CDR3, is DVKVTQSSRYLVKRTGEKVFLECVQDMDHENMFWYRQDPGLGLRLIYFSYDVKMKEKGDIPEGYSVSREKKERFSLILESASTNQTSMYLCASSLGLAGGSQETQYFGPGTRLLVL.

The chain employs TRBV28 and TRBJ1-2, with 7 positions matching TRBD1. Germline-derived CDR1 and CDR2 are MDHEN and SYDVKM. The CDR3 is 14 amino acids. The ends lost 8 bases at V and 3 bases at J; junction bases unmatched: 9. The CDR3 loop is CASGFRGADYGYTF. The CDR3 bases are TGTGCCAGCGGATTCAGGGGGGCGGACTATGGCTACACCTTC.

The chain joins TRBV15 to TRBJ2-7, with D maybe TRBD1 (6 bases). Deletions cut 6 bases from V and 6 bases from J, with 12 bases between. This CDR3 region has 12 residues. Germline CDR1 is LNHNV and CDR2 is YYDKDF (reference sequence). The CDR3 coding sequence is TGTGCCACCAGTGATGACAGGCCCGAGCAGTACTTC. Its translation: CATSDDRPEQYF.

The chain is built from TRBV9 and TRBJ2-2; 8 nucleotides line up with TRBD1. The CDR3 length is 19 residues. V lost 4 bases and J lost 4; bases outside the gene matches: 18. Germline assignment: CDR1 SGDLS and CDR2 YYNGEE. CDR3 nucleotides: TGTGCCAGCAGCTCGCCATTAAACCCAGGGGGCCGTGGCACCGGGGAGCTGTTTTTT. It encodes CASSSPLNPGGRGTGELFF.

With regard to this clone: Other DNA sequences in the same sample also yield this CDR3. V is TRBV7-8 and J is TRBJ1-6, with 7 bases identical to TRBD1. Germline CDR1 reads SGHVS; CDR2 reads FQNEAQ. Germline trimming cut 7 bases from V and 7 bases from J; bases unmatched to any gene: 10. The CDR3 consists of 15 residues. The CDR3 coding sequence is TGTGCCAGCACCCCGGGAGGGGGCACGAATTCACCCCTCCACTTT. Protein product: CASTPGGGTNSPLHF.

CDR3 in amino acids: CASSLGQRYEQYF. The CDR3 DNA reads as TGTGCCAGCAGTCTCGGACAGAGATACGAGCAGTACTTC. The chain has TRBV27 and TRBJ2-7; perhaps TRBD1 as D (6 bases). CDR3 length equals 13 residues. V dropped 5 bases and J dropped 4 bases, with 12 bases sitting between them. The germline CDR1 and CDR2 sequences are MNHEY and SMNVEV (reference sequence).

The gene calls are TRBV7-8 and TRBJ2-5; TRBD2 matches 14 bases. Germline V gene data show CDR1 as SGHVS and CDR2 as FQNEAQ. The CDR3 totals 15 residues. V was clipped by 5 bases and J by 4 bases; unmatched bases: 3. The CDR3 here is CASSRGTSGRETQYF. CDR3 nucleotides: TGTGCCAGCAGCAGGGGGACTAGCGGGAGAGAGACCCAGTACTTC.

The DNA for the CDR3 is TGTGCCAGCAGCTTGGAGCGAGACGGGGAGCTGTTTTTT. Its translation: CASSLERDGELFF. This chain uses TRBV5-4 with TRBJ2-2; D not certain. V lost 0 bases to trimming and J lost 7 bases, with 7 bases between them. Looked up from germline, CDR1 is SGHNT and CDR2 is YYREEE (reference sequence). The CDR3 extends over 13 amino acids.

This chain uses TRBV18 with TRBJ2-7; maybe TRBD1 (5 bases). From germline, CDR1 is KGHSH and CDR2 LQKENI. The V end lost 0 bases, the J end lost 6 bases, and 12 bases lay between the germline ends. CDR3 length: 14 amino acids. CDR3 amino acids: CASSPPETVVEQYF. The CDR3 DNA reads TGTGCCAGCTCACCACCGGAGACAGTGGTCGAGCAGTACTTC. Full variable domain (remainder filled in from reference TRBV18 and TRBJ2-7): NAGVMQNPRHLVRRRGQEARLRCSPMKGHSHVYWYRQLPEEGLKFMVYLQKENIIDESGMPKERFSAEFPKEGPSILRIQQVVRGDSAAYFCASSPPETVVEQYFGPGTRLTVT.

CDR3 protein: CASSITWGGGAYEQYF. CDR3 coding DNA: TGTGCCAGCAGTATAACGTGGGGCGGGGGGGCCTACGAGCAGTACTTC. V usage is TRBV7-9 and J usage is TRBJ2-7, with 9 bases lining up with TRBD2. CDR3 size: 16 residues. Unmatched junction bases numbered 11, after V lost 6 bases and J lost 2 bases. CDR1 is SEHNR and CDR2 is FQNEAQ in the germline V gene (reference sequence).

This clone showed up just once. V is TRBV27 and J is TRBJ2-1; TRBD2 is a possible D gene (6 bases). CDR1 MNHEY and CDR2 SMNVEV come from the germline V gene (reference sequence). CDR3 length: 15 amino acids. V dropped 8 bases and J dropped 4 bases, with 18 bases sitting between them. CDR3 sequence: CASHTIGREYNEQFF. CDR3 nucleotides: TGTGCCAGCCATACTATTGGGCGGGAATACAATGAGCAGTTCTTC.

The rearrangement joins TRBV7-9 to TRBJ2-5; 8 bases line up with TRBD2. Looked up from germline, CDR1 is SEHNR and CDR2 is FQNEAQ (reference sequence). The CDR3 consists of 15 residues. The J segment lost 5 bases and the V segment lost 5 bases, leaving 10 bases of the junction unmatched. The CDR3 reads CASSDTGGARETQYF. DNA of the CDR3: TGTGCCAGCAGCGACACGGGAGGGGCGAGGGAGACCCAGTACTTC.

The CDR3 loop is CASSWTDTDTQYF. The CDR3 nucleotides read TGCGCCAGCAGCTGGACAGACACAGATACGCAGTATTTT. This chain uses TRBV5-1 with TRBJ2-3; D possibly corresponds to TRBD1 (6 bases). This CDR3 region has 13 residues. The ends were cut back, 3 bases at V and 2 bases at J, with 7 bases in the middle. CDR1 is SGHRS, CDR2 YFSETQ, per germline.

This clone was detected only a few times. The V and J genes are TRBV5-4 and TRBJ2-7, with a tentative D call TRBD1 (5 bases). The CDR3 has 12 amino acids. Between the trimmed V and J ends, which lost 4 bases and 5 bases, there was a span of 10 bases. Germline CDR1 is SGHNT and CDR2 is YYREEE (reference sequence). The chain's CDR3 is CASSGDSHEQYF. CDR3 sequence (DNA): TGTGCCAGCAGCGGAGACAGCCACGAGCAGTACTTC.